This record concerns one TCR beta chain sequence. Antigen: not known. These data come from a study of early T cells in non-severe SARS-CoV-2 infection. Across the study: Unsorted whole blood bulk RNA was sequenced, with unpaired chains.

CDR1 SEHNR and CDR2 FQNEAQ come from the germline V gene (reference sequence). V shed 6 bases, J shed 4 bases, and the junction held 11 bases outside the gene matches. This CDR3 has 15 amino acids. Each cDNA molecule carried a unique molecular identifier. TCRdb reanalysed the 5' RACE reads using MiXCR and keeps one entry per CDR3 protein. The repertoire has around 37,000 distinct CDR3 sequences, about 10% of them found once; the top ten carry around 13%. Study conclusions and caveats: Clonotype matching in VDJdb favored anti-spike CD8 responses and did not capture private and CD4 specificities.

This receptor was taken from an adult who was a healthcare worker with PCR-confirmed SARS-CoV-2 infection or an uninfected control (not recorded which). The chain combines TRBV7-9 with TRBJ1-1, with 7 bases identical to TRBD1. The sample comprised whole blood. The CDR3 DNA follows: TGTGCCAGCAGAGGGGGCCTCCCGTTGGTCACTGAAGCTTTCTTT. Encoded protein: CASRGGLPLVTEAFF.